One and the same sample provided the 19 T cell receptor beta chains below, sequenced in a study of cytomegalovirus exposure and HLA in healthy donors. Primers: 60 Vbeta forward and 13 Jbeta reverse. Assay used: immunoSEQ multiplex PCR; TCRdb lists only in-frame clones, some missing. The table lists 150,000 to 200,000 clones, about 81% of them singletons. Sequenced: PBMCs. All receptors derive from a woman aged 18 to 35 in good health and CMV-seropositive.

This chain uses TRBV5-1 with TRBJ2-2, with 7 bases lining up with TRBD1. The J segment lost 4 bases and the V segment lost 0 bases, leaving 3 bases of the junction unmatched. The CDR3 sequence is 15 residues long. The germline gives CDR1 SGHRS, CDR2 YFSETQ. The CDR3 sequence is CASSLDRGLTGELFF. CDR3 coding DNA: TGCGCCAGCAGCTTGGACAGGGGCCTCACCGGGGAGCTGTTTTTT. Full variable domain (outside the CDR3, taken from reference TRBV5-1 and TRBJ2-2): KAGVTQTPRYLIKTRGQQVTLSCSPISGHRSVSWYQQTPGQGLQFLFEYFSETQRNKGNFPGRFSGRQFSNSRSEMNVSTLELGDSALYLCASSLDRGLTGELFFGEGSRLTVL.

This chain joins TRBV25-1 and TRBJ1-3; D may be TRBD1 (5 bases). The CDR3 runs to 16 residues. Germline lookup yields CDR1 MGHDK and CDR2 SYGVNS. The V end was cut by 4 bases, the J end by 0 bases, with 13 bases between. The DNA for the CDR3 is TGTGCCAGCAGTGGGGGCGGACGGATCTCTGGAAACACCATATATTTT. It translates to CASSGGGRISGNTIYF.

This clone turned up a few times. V usage is TRBV6-5 and J usage is TRBJ1-4; the match to TRBD1 covers 7 bases. The V segment lost 10 bases and the J segment 3 bases; nucleotides outside the gene matches: 5. Germline loops: CDR1 MNHEY, CDR2 SVGAGI. The CDR3 totals 13 residues. The CDR3 region is CATGGTANEKLFF. In DNA, the CDR3 is TGTGCCACTGGCGGGACAGCTAATGAAAAACTGTTTTTT.

The genes are TRBV9 and TRBJ1-2; 7 nucleotides line up with TRBD1. The CDR3 sequence is 18 residues long. Trimming took 0 bases from V and 6 from J; bases not matched to a gene: 17. The germline CDR1 and CDR2 sequences are SGDLS and YYNGEE. Here the CDR3 reads CASSVDPDRGGGSNGYTF. The DNA for the CDR3 is TGTGCCAGCAGCGTAGATCCTGACCGAGGGGGCGGGTCGAATGGCTACACCTTC.

The sample holds one count of this clone. The chain links TRBV6-5 to TRBJ2-5, with 11 bases fitting TRBD2. The CDR3 consists of 15 residues. Trimming at V came to 6 bases and at J to 7 bases, leaving 10 bases not matched to a gene. CDR1 and CDR2 from the germline V gene are MNHEY and SVGAGI. The chain's CDR3 is CASRRRGTSGGTQYF. CDR3 DNA sequence: TGTGCCAGCAGACGGAGAGGGACTAGCGGTGGGACCCAGTACTTC.

The chain has TRBV21-1 and TRBJ1-3; the table's D call of TRBD1 was not tested on the DNA. TRBV21-1 is assigned pseudogene status. CDR3 length: 18 amino acids. The CDR3 loop is CASSKPGQGMWYRNTIYF. The CDR3 coding sequence is TGTGCCAGCAGCAAACCGGGACAGGGAATGTGGTACCGAAACACCATATATTTT.

The V and J genes are TRBV5-1 and TRBJ1-1, with 8 positions matching TRBD1. This CDR3 has 14 residues. J lost 6 bases, V lost 1 base, and 5 bases had no gene match. Germline loops: CDR1 SGHRS, CDR2 YFSETQ. The CDR3 nucleotides read TGCGCCAGCAGCTTGACAGGGGGTTTCGCTGAAGCTTTCTTT. Translated, it gives CASSLTGGFAEAFF.

This sequence joins TRBV6-5 and TRBJ2-1; 10 nucleotides match TRBD2. The CDR3 is 14 amino acids. Germline V gene sequence: CDR1 MNHEY, CDR2 SVGAGI. V dropped 6 bases and J dropped 9; count of bases not matched to a gene: 8. The CDR3 reads CASRGAGGLGEQFF. CDR3 coding DNA: TGTGCCAGCAGAGGAGCGGGGGGGCTTGGTGAGCAGTTCTTC.

The CDR3 nucleotides read TGTGCCAGCAGCTCCGGAGGAGATACGCAGTATTTT. Translation gives CASSSGGDTQYF. The chain is built from TRBV7-2 and TRBJ2-3; possible D gene TRBD2, 5 bases. The CDR3 sequence is 12 residues long. V was cut by 4 bases and J by 5 bases, with 7 bases left in between. Germline CDR1 SGHTA, CDR2 FQGNSA.

DNA for the CDR3: TGTGCCAGCAGCCAGCAGGGGTACACCGGGGAGCTGTTTTTT. This translates into CASSQQGYTGELFF. The gene calls are TRBV7-6 and TRBJ2-2; the D gene is possibly TRBD1 (6 bases). Trimming took 5 bases from V and 3 from J, leaving 10 bases between them. The germline gives CDR1 SGHVS, CDR2 FNYEAQ. This CDR3 is 14 amino acids long.

V and J are TRBV4-1 and TRBJ2-5, with 7 positions matching TRBD2. Trimming cost V 4 bases and J 3 bases; bases outside gene matches: 8. The CDR3 covers 15 residues. Germline assignment: CDR1 MGHRA and CDR2 YSYEKL. As DNA, the CDR3 is TGCGCCAGCAGCCGACTAGCCGGGGTCGAAGAGACCCAGTACTTC. It translates to CASSRLAGVEETQYF.

The chain combines TRBV5-1 with TRBJ2-3; 10 bases match TRBD2. CDR1 and CDR2 from the germline V gene are SGHRS and YFSETQ. Trimming took 3 bases from V and 6 from J; bases not matched to a gene: 4. The CDR3 contains 14 residues. This CDR3 is CASSSAGGPDTQYF. The CDR3 nucleotides are TGCGCCAGCAGCTCAGCGGGGGGGCCGGATACGCAGTATTTT.

This clone appeared a few times. The rearrangement links TRBV6-5 to TRBJ2-5; D is possibly TRBD2 (7 bases). There are 12 residues in the CDR3. Germline V lookup: CDR1 MNHEY, CDR2 SVGAGI. Trimming took off 6 bases at V and 14 bases at J, with 19 bases between the two ends. The CDR3 bases are TGTGCCAGCAGCATGCGGGGGCGATACTTATACTTC. Translation gives CASSMRGRYLYF.

This clone was observed many times. The chain couples TRBV6-4 to TRBJ2-1, with D possibly matching TRBD2 (6 bases). The CDR3 covers 16 residues. Germline CDR1 and CDR2: MRHNA and SNTAGT. V lost 3 bases and J lost 0, with 12 bases in between. Written as DNA, the CDR3 is TGTGCCAGCAGTGATGGCCCGGGGGACTCCTACAATGAGCAGTTCTTC. This encodes CASSDGPGDSYNEQFF.

The rearrangement uses TRBV29-1 and TRBJ1-2; D is uncertain. Trimming took off 0 bases at V and 0 bases at J, with 5 bases between the two ends. Germline CDR1 reads SQVTM; CDR2 reads ANQGSEA. CDR3 length: 13 residues. The CDR3 DNA sequence: TGCAGCGTTGAAGAGCAGACTAACTATGGCTACACCTTC. Its protein is CSVEEQTNYGYTF.

V is TRBV4-3 and J is TRBJ2-1; 10 bases fit TRBD2. CDR3 length equals 12 residues. The germline CDR1 and CDR2 sequences are LGHNA and YSLEER. The ends lost 4 bases at V and 9 bases at J; junction bases unmatched: 0. For the CDR3, the DNA is TGCGCCAGCAGCCTAGCGGGGGGTGAGCAGTTCTTC. Translation: CASSLAGGEQFF.

About this clone itself: One end of the junction does not line up with germline, which may come from a read error. This rearrangement joins TRBV2 to TRBJ2-2; a weak D match, TRBD2 (5 bases). Germline V gene sequence: CDR1 SNHLY, CDR2 FYNNEI. This CDR3 is 14 amino acids long. Here the CDR3 reads CASSGTANSGELFF. The DNA of the CDR3 is TGTGCCAGCAGTGGGACTGCGAACAGCGGGGAGCTGTTTTTT.

The chain links TRBV11-3 to TRBJ2-2, with 7 bases fitting TRBD1. Germline V gene sequence: CDR1 SGHNT, CDR2 YENEEA. The CDR3 loop spans 15 amino acids. The V gene end was trimmed by 2 bases and the J gene end by 2 bases; junction bases not matched to a gene: 2. The CDR3 sequence is CASSLRGQNTGELFF. The CDR3 DNA follows: TGTGCCAGCAGCTTAAGGGGGCAAAACACCGGGGAGCTGTTTTTT. Filled out from reference TRBV11-3 and TRBJ2-2, the complete variable domain reads EAGVVQSPRYKIIEKKQPVAFWCNPISGHNTLYWYLQNLGQGPELLIRYENEEAVDDSQLPKDRFSAERLKGVDSTLKIQPAELGDSAVYLCASSLRGQNTGELFFGEGSRLTVL.

A single count supports this clone. The chain employs TRBV4-1 and TRBJ2-5; 11 bases map to TRBD2. Germline CDR1 is MGHRA and CDR2 is YSYEKL. J lost 5 bases, V lost 0 bases, and 11 bases had no gene match. The CDR3 covers 18 residues. The CDR3 DNA sequence: TGCGCCAGCAGCCAAGATGGGAGACTAGCGGGGACAACGGAGACCCAGTACTTC. Translating it yields CASSQDGRLAGTTETQYF.